The 32 T cell receptor beta chains below come from one sample, sequenced in a study of T cell clonotyping in hematopoietic cell transplantation. Generated by immunoSEQ multiplex PCR, the TCRdb table keeps only in-frame clones and is missing some. The sample holds about 12,000 clones; under 50% are singletons and the top ten take approximately 11%. The sequencing input was peripheral blood mononuclear cells. These receptors were obtained from a man aged 45-65 years in good health. Some clones in this sample may be carry-over from other donors' samples.

V gene TRBV28 combines with J gene TRBJ1-2; no firm D call. The CDR3 consists of 11 residues. The germline gives CDR1 MDHEN, CDR2 SYDVKM. V was cut by 4 bases and J by 4 bases, with 4 bases left in between. DNA of the CDR3: TGTGCCAGCAGTTCCTTCTATGGCTACACCTTC. It specifies CASSSFYGYTF.

This clone was picked up a small number of times. CDR3 protein: CASSEATGQGGSYEQYF. CDR3 nucleotide sequence: TGTGCCAGCAGCGAAGCAACCGGACAGGGAGGCTCCTACGAGCAGTACTTC. This sequence joins TRBV25-1 and TRBJ2-5, with 8 bases that match TRBD1. The J call is doubtful: the DNA matches TRBJ2-7 better. The germline V gene has CDR1 MGHDK and CDR2 SYGVNS. This CDR3 has 17 residues.

This rearrangement joins TRBV28 to TRBJ1-1, with D unclear. With 7 bases removed from V and 2 bases from J, the gap between germline ends came to 5 bases. CDR1 is MDHEN and CDR2 is SYDVKM in the germline V gene. The CDR3 is 11 amino acids. CDR3 DNA sequence: TGTGCCAGCAAGGTCAACACTGAAGCTTTCTTT. This gives the protein CASKVNTEAFF.

The chain joins TRBV9 to TRBJ1-5, with 7 positions matching TRBD1. CDR1 SGDLS and CDR2 YYNGEE come from the germline V gene. The CDR3 loop spans 14 amino acids. J lost 7 bases, V lost 4 bases, and 8 bases had no gene match. The CDR3 loop reads CASSPGQVGQPQHF. The CDR3 DNA follows: TGTGCCAGCAGCCCAGGACAGGTCGGCCAGCCCCAGCATTTT.

The chain is built from TRBV2 and TRBJ1-3; tentative D call: TRBD1 (6 bases). Germline CDR1 reads SNHLY; CDR2 reads FYNNEI. The CDR3 consists of 17 residues. Between the trimmed V and J ends, which lost 4 bases and 4 bases, there was a span of 20 bases. CDR3 coding DNA: TGTGCCAGCAGTGCGGTAAAGGGGGTTTTCCTAGGAAACACCATATATTTT. It specifies CASSAVKGVFLGNTIYF.

This clone was seen more than once but under ten times. One end of the junction varies from germline; a read error may be responsible. The rearrangement links TRBV19 to TRBJ2-6; 8 bases align to TRBD1. The CDR3 covers 17 residues. Germline V gene data show CDR1 as LNHDA and CDR2 as SQIVND (reference sequence). CDR3 in amino acids: CASSISTQGAGANVLTF. As DNA, the CDR3 is TGTGCCAGTAGTATATCAACTCAGGGGGCTGGGGCCAACGTCTTGACTTTC.

The chain combines TRBV30 with TRBJ2-5; tentatively, D is TRBD2 (5 bases). Trimming pared 4 bases from V and 0 bases from J, leaving 18 bases between. The V gene's germline CDR1 is GTSNPN and CDR2 SVGIG (reference sequence). The CDR3 has 16 residues. In DNA, the CDR3 is TGTGCCTGGAACAAGGGAGTTCCATGGCACCAAGAGACCCAGTACTTC. This gives the protein CAWNKGVPWHQETQYF.

The rearrangement uses TRBV2 and TRBJ1-1; D call uncertain. Germline V gene sequence: CDR1 SNHLY, CDR2 FYNNEI. This CDR3 is 13 amino acids long. V gave up 6 bases and J gave up 2 bases, with 10 bases separating them. CDR3 residues: CASSRQVNTEAFF. The CDR3 coding sequence is TGTGCCAGCAGCAGGCAGGTTAACACTGAAGCTTTCTTT. Based on the CDR3 plus reference TRBV2 and TRBJ1-1, the full variable domain is EPEVTQTPSHQVTQMGQEVILRCVPISNHLYFYWYRQILGQKVEFLVSFYNNEISEKSEIFDDQFSVERPDGSNFTLKIRSTKLEDSAMYFCASSRQVNTEAFFGQGTRLTVV.

The chain carries TRBV29-1 and TRBJ1-2; tentative D call: TRBD1 (6 bases). This CDR3 comprises 12 residues. The V and J ends lost 0 bases and 4 bases respectively, with 6 bases between them. CDR1 SQVTM and CDR2 ANQGSEA come from the germline V gene. The CDR3 sequence is CSVEEQGYGYTF. CDR3 coding DNA: TGCAGCGTTGAAGAACAGGGCTATGGCTACACCTTC. Complete variable domain (other parts from reference TRBV29-1 and TRBJ1-2): SAVISQKPSRDICQRGTSLTIQCQVDSQVTMMFWYRQQPGQSLTLIATANQGSEATYESGFVIDKFPISRPNLTFSTLTVSNMSPEDSSIYLCSVEEQGYGYTFGSGTRLTVV.

This chain links TRBV2 with TRBJ2-1, with 12 bases identical to TRBD2. Trimming cost V 10 bases and J 8 bases; bases outside gene matches: 6. This CDR3 is 13 amino acids long. CDR1 and CDR2 (germline): SNHLY, FYNNEI. The DNA for the CDR3 is TGTGCCACTCTAGCGGGAGGGATCGATGAGCAGTTCTTC. Its protein is CATLAGGIDEQFF. Variable domain in full (rest from reference TRBV2 and TRBJ2-1): EPEVTQTPSHQVTQMGQEVILRCVPISNHLYFYWYRQILGQKVEFLVSFYNNEISEKSEIFDDQFSVERPDGSNFTLKIRSTKLEDSAMYFCATLAGGIDEQFFGPGTRLTVL.

This clone occurred a few times. The chain employs TRBV30 and TRBJ2-7, with D uncertain. The CDR3 extends over 11 amino acids. Per germline, CDR1 GTSNPN and CDR2 SVGIG (reference sequence). Trimming took 5 bases from V and 12 from J, leaving 17 bases between them. The CDR3 DNA follows: TGTGCCTGGGCCTCCCCGAGTCTGCTGTACTTC. It is translated as CAWASPSLLYF.

CDR3 protein: CASNGSPLGGYTF. CDR3 nucleotide sequence: TGTGCCAGCAACGGATCGCCCTTAGGTGGCTACACCTTC. This chain links TRBV25-1 with TRBJ1-2, with unresolved D. The CDR3 runs to 13 residues. V lost 7 bases and J lost 7, with 16 bases in between. CDR1 is MGHDK, CDR2 SYGVNS, per germline.

This clone was recorded a few times. The J gene is TRBJ2-7, the V gene TRBV7-8; D is undetermined. From germline, CDR1 is SGHVS and CDR2 FQNEAQ. The CDR3 consists of 12 residues. Trimming shortened V by 5 bases and J by 2 bases, and 7 bases separated the two germline ends. The CDR3 DNA reads TGTGCCAGCAGCAAAACAACCTACGAGCAGTACTTC. As protein: CASSKTTYEQYF.

The sample holds one count of this clone. The CDR3 protein is CASRLAGNTGELFF. CDR3 DNA: TGTGCCAGCCGACTAGCGGGAAACACCGGGGAGCTGTTTTTT. V gene TRBV5-6 combines with J gene TRBJ2-2; 11 bases align to TRBD2. This CDR3 spans 14 amino acids. After removal of 7 bases from V and 2 bases from J, the junction contained 1 base not matched to a gene. Germline values: CDR1 SGHDT, CDR2 YYEEEE.

The chain recombines TRBV30 with TRBJ2-6; D is unclear. The CDR3 runs to 12 residues. Looked up from germline, CDR1 is GTSNPN and CDR2 is SVGIG (reference sequence). Trimming took off 4 bases at V and 2 bases at J, with 3 bases between the two ends. CDR3 loop: CAWTAGANVLTF. In nucleotides, the CDR3 is TGTGCCTGGACTGCTGGGGCCAACGTCCTGACTTTC.

This sequence joins TRBV30 and TRBJ2-5; TRBD1 agrees at 7 bases. The CDR3 extends over 15 amino acids. V gave up 3 bases and J gave up 5 bases; unmatched junction bases: 12. Germline CDR1 and CDR2: GTSNPN and SVGIG (reference sequence). CDR3 sequence reads: CAWSVRKGQHETQYF. The CDR3 region has the DNA TGTGCCTGGAGCGTCAGAAAGGGACAGCACGAGACCCAGTACTTC.

This rearrangement joins TRBV19 to TRBJ1-5, with D uncertain. The CDR3 has 15 amino acids. From germline, CDR1 is LNHDA and CDR2 SQIVND (reference sequence). V was trimmed by 1 base and J by 6 bases, leaving 13 bases between them. The CDR3 sequence: CASSIGLRGVQPQHF. CDR3 bases: TGTGCCAGTAGTATAGGTCTTCGCGGGGTTCAGCCCCAGCATTTT.

V usage is TRBV9 and J usage is TRBJ1-1; no definite D call. This CDR3 is built from 14 residues. From germline, CDR1 is SGDLS and CDR2 YYNGEE. With 5 bases removed from V and 7 bases from J, the gap between germline ends came to 18 bases. The CDR3 DNA reads TGTGCCAGCAGTCCCGTGGACTCCCTCAGTGAAGCTTTCTTT. As protein: CASSPVDSLSEAFF.

This chain joins TRBV30 and TRBJ2-7; 7 nucleotides align to TRBD1. CDR1 GTSNPN and CDR2 SVGIG come from the germline V gene (reference sequence). The CDR3 has 13 residues. Trimming took 3 bases from V and 0 from J; bases not matched to a gene: 2. Written as DNA, the CDR3 is TGTGCCTGGAGACAGGGGAGCTCCTACGAGCAGTACTTC. Translated, it gives CAWRQGSSYEQYF.

V is TRBV5-8 and J is TRBJ2-2; D remains ambiguous. The germline CDR1 and CDR2 sequences are SGHTS and YDEGEE. This CDR3 has 12 residues. V gave up 1 base and J gave up 5 bases, with 3 bases separating them. CDR3 DNA sequence: TGTGCCAGCAGCTTGAAAACCGGGGAGCTGTTTTTT. It codes for CASSLKTGELFF.

V and J are TRBV6-5 and TRBJ1-2; TRBD1 might be the D (5 bases). The germline V and J ends were trimmed by 5 bases and 6 bases, with 16 bases remaining between them. The CDR3 extends over 14 amino acids. The germline V gene has CDR1 MNHEY and CDR2 SVGAGI. The DNA of the CDR3 is TGTGCCAGCAGTCGAATCGGGACTCCGGATGGCTACACCTTC. Translated, it gives CASSRIGTPDGYTF.

This clone is medium-sized (0.01 to 0.1%) within its sample. The J gene is TRBJ1-1, the V gene TRBV4-3, with D unclear. V shed 0 bases and J shed 8 bases, with 10 bases lying between them. The CDR3 sequence is 13 residues long. Germline assignment: CDR1 LGHNA and CDR2 YSLEER. The CDR3 DNA reads TGCGCCAGCAGCCAAGAGGCGGAAACCGAAGCTTTCTTT. This codes for CASSQEAETEAFF.

This clone has just a few counts. J is TRBJ1-1 and V is TRBV19; D gene uncertain. The germline CDR1 and CDR2 sequences are LNHDA and SQIVND (reference sequence). The CDR3 sequence is 8 residues long. V lost 7 bases, J lost 11 bases, and 5 bases lay in between. The DNA of the CDR3 is TGTGCCAGTATGGGGGCTTTCTTT. This encodes CASMGAFF. The entire variable domain, with the rest obtained from reference TRBV19 and TRBJ1-1, is as follows: DGGITQSPKYLFRKEGQNVTLSCEQNLNHDAMYWYRQDPGQGLRLIYYSQIVNDFQKGDIAEGYSVSREKKESFPLTVTSAQKNPTAFYLCASMGAFFGQGTRLTVV.

The chain combines TRBV5-1 with TRBJ2-1; D is uncertain. The CDR3 loop spans 14 amino acids. Deletions cut 0 bases from V and 6 bases from J, with 10 bases between. Germline values: CDR1 SGHRS, CDR2 YFSETQ. CDR3: CASSLVLYSNEQFF. In DNA form, the CDR3 reads TGCGCCAGCAGCTTGGTGCTATACAGCAATGAGCAGTTCTTC.

This chain uses TRBV6-5 with TRBJ1-5; 11 nucleotides line up with TRBD1. The CDR3 has 15 residues. V dropped 0 bases and J dropped 5; count of bases not matched to a gene: 0. CDR1 is MNHEY, CDR2 SVGAGI, per germline. This CDR3 is CASSYSGQGDQPQHF. DNA of the CDR3: TGTGCCAGCAGTTACTCGGGACAGGGGGATCAGCCCCAGCATTTT.

The chain carries TRBV7-8 and TRBJ2-7; no definite D call. Trimming took off 2 bases at V and 7 bases at J, with 15 bases between the two ends. Germline V CDR1 and CDR2: SGHVS, FQNEAQ. The CDR3 has 14 amino acids. The CDR3 loop is CASSLILGSREQYF. As DNA, the CDR3 is TGTGCCAGCAGCTTAATCCTTGGCAGTAGGGAGCAGTACTTC.

The sample holds one count of this clone. The V call is TRBV28, the J call TRBJ1-5; D is ambiguous. The V end lost 7 bases, the J end lost 7 bases, and 11 bases lay between the germline ends. Germline V gene data show CDR1 as MDHEN and CDR2 as SYDVKM. The CDR3 is 12 amino acids. This chain's CDR3 is CASNEFGQPQHF. CDR3 nucleotide sequence: TGTGCCAGCAATGAGTTCGGACAGCCCCAGCATTTT.

CDR3 sequence reads: CASSFGLAGGNEQFF. CDR3 nucleotides: TGTGCCAGTAGTTTCGGACTAGCGGGGGGGAATGAGCAGTTCTTC. This chain uses TRBV19 with TRBJ2-1; 15 nucleotides line up with TRBD2. Trimming took 5 bases from V and 7 from J; bases not matched to a gene: 3. The CDR3 totals 15 residues. Germline V gene sequence: CDR1 LNHDA, CDR2 SQIVND (reference sequence).

CDR3 region: CASSDGGATQHF. DNA for the CDR3: TGCGCCAGCAGTGACGGTGGGGCAACCCAGCATTTT. This chain links TRBV10-2 with TRBJ1-5; maybe TRBD1 (5 bases). Germline CDR1 and CDR2: WSHSY and SAAADI. The germline V and J ends were trimmed by 3 bases and 11 bases, with 11 bases remaining between them. The CDR3 has 12 amino acids.

The rearrangement uses TRBV27 and TRBJ1-5; the match to TRBD1 covers 8 bases. The CDR3 contains 15 residues. Germline lookup yields CDR1 MNHEY and CDR2 SMNVEV (reference sequence). V trimming: 8 bases; J trimming: 6 bases; junction bases outside the gene matches: 12. As DNA, the CDR3 is TGTGCCAGCGCCCTCGCAGGGGGCCGAGGTCAGCCCCAGCATTTT. Amino acid sequence: CASALAGGRGQPQHF.

This clone was counted a few times. This chain joins TRBV10-3 and TRBJ2-7; 8 bases line up with TRBD2. Per germline, CDR1 ENHRY and CDR2 SYGVKD. The J segment lost 6 bases and the V segment lost 3 bases, leaving 7 bases of the junction unmatched. CDR3 length equals 14 residues. As DNA, the CDR3 is TGTGCCATCAGTGAAGGTAGCGGGATGGGCGAGCAGTACTTC. Translating it yields CAISEGSGMGEQYF.

This clone was observed once. This chain connects TRBV29-1 to TRBJ1-1; D perhaps matches TRBD1 (5 bases). Germline V gene data show CDR1 as SQVTM and CDR2 as ANQGSEA. V was cut by 4 bases and J by 3 bases, with 21 bases left in between. The CDR3 has 16 residues. The CDR3 sequence is CSVGSKGLRYDTEAFF. The CDR3 DNA follows: TGCAGCGTTGGTTCCAAGGGGTTAAGATACGACACTGAAGCTTTCTTT.